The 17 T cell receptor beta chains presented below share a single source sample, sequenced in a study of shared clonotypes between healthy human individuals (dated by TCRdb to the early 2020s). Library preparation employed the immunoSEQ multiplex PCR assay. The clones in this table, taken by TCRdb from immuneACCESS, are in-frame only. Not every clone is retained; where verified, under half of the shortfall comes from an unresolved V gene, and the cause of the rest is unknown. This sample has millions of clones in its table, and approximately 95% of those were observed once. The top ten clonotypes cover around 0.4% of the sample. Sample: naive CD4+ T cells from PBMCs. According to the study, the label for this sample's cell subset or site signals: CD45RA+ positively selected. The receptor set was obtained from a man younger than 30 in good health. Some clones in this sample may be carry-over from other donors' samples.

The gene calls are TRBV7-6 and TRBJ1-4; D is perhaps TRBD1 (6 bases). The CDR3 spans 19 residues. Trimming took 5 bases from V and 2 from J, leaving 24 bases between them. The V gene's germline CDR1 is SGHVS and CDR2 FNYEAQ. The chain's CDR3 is CASSPPIGGARVTNEKLFF. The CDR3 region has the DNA TGTGCCAGCAGCCCCCCAATAGGGGGGGCGCGAGTTACTAATGAAAAACTGTTTTTT.

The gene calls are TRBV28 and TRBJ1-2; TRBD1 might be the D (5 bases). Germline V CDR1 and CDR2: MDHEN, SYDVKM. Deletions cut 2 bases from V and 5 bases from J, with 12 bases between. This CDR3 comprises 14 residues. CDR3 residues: CASSLGAAGYGYTF. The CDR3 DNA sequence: TGTGCCAGCAGTTTAGGGGCGGCGGGGTATGGCTACACCTTC.

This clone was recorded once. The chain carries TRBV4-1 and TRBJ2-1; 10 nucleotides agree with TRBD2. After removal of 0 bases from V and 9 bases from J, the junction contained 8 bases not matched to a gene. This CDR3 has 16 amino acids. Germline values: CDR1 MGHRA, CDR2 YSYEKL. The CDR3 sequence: CASSQDRGTSALEQFF. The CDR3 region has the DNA TGCGCCAGCAGCCAAGATCGGGGGACTAGCGCACTTGAGCAGTTCTTC.

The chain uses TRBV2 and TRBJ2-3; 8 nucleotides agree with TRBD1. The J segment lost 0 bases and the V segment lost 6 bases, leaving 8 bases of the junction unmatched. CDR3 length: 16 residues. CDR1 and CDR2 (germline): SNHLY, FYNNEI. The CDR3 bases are TGTGCCAGCAGACTGAGGACAGGGTCTAGCACAGATACGCAGTATTTT. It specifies CASRLRTGSSTDTQYF. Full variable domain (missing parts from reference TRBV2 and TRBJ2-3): EPEVTQTPSHQVTQMGQEVILRCVPISNHLYFYWYRQILGQKVEFLVSFYNNEISEKSEIFDDQFSVERPDGSNFTLKIRSTKLEDSAMYFCASRLRTGSSTDTQYFGPGTRLTVL.

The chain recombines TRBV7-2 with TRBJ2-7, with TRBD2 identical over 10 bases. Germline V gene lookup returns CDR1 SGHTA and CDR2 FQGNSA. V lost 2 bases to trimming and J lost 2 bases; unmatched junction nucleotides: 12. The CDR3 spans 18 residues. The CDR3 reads CASSLYSGGTSEAYEQYF. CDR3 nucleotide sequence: TGTGCCAGCAGCTTATATTCTGGGGGGACTAGCGAGGCCTACGAGCAGTACTTC. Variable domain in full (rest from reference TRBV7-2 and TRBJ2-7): GAGVSQSPSNKVTEKGKDVELRCDPISGHTALYWYRQSLGQGLEFLIYFQGNSAPDKSGLPSDRFSAERTGGSVSTLTIQRTQQEDSAVYLCASSLYSGGTSEAYEQYFGPGTRLTVT.

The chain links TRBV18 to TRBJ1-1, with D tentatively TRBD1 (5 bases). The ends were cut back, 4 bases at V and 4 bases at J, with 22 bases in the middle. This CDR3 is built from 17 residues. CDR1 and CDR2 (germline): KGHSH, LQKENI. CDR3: CASSLYTGGSQATEAFF. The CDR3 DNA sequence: TGTGCCAGCTCACTTTATACCGGGGGGAGCCAGGCCACTGAAGCTTTCTTT.

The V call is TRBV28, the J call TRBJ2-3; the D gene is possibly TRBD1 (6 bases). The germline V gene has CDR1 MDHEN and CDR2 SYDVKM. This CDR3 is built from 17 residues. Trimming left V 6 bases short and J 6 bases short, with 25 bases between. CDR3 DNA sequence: TGTGCCAGCAGGTCACGCGCAGGGGCGGGTGGCAGCGATACGCAGTATTTT. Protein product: CASRSRAGAGGSDTQYF.

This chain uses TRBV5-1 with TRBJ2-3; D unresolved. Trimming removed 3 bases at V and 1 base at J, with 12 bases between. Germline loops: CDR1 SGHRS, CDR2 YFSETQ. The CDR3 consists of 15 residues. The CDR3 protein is CASSSVPQGTDTQYF. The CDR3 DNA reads TGCGCCAGCAGCTCCGTTCCCCAGGGCACAGATACGCAGTATTTT.

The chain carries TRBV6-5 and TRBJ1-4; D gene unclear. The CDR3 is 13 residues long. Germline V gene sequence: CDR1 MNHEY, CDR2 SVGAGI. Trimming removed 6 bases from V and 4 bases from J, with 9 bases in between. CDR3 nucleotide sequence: TGTGCCAGCAGGGGGTGGGATAATGAAAAACTGTTTTTT. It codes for CASRGWDNEKLFF.

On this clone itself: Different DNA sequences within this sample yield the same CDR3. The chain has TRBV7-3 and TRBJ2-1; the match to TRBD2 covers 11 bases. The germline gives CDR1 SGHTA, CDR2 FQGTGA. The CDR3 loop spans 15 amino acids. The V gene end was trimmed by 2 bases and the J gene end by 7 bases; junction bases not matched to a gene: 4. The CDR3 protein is CASSLGTSGRNEQFF. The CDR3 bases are TGTGCCAGCAGCTTAGGGACTAGCGGTAGAAATGAGCAGTTCTTC.

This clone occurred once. CDR3 nucleotides: TGTGCCAGCTCTCGGAGAACGGATACGCAGTATTTT. Protein product: CASSRRTDTQYF. The gene calls are TRBV18 and TRBJ2-3, with D uncertain. Germline V gene sequence: CDR1 KGHSH, CDR2 LQKENI. There are 12 residues in the CDR3. The V gene lost 6 bases and the J gene lost 6 bases, with 10 bases spanning the gap.

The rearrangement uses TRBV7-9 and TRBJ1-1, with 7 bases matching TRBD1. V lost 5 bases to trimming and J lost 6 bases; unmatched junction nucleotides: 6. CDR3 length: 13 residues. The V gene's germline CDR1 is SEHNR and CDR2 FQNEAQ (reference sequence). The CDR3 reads CASSATGIAEAFF. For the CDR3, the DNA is TGTGCCAGCAGCGCGACAGGGATCGCTGAAGCTTTCTTT. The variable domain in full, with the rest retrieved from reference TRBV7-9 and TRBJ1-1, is DTGVSQNPRHKITKRGQNVTFRCDPISEHNRLYWYRQTLGQGPEFLTYFQNEAQLEKSRLLSDRFSAERPKGSFSTLEIQRTEQGDSAMYLCASSATGIAEAFFGQGTRLTVV.

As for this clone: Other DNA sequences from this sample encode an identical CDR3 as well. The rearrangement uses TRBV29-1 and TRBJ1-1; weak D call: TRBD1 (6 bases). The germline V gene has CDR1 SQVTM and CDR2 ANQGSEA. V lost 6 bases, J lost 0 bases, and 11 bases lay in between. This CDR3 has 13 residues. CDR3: CSVYRVMNTEAFF. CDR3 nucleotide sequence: TGCAGCGTATACAGGGTAATGAACACTGAAGCTTTCTTT.

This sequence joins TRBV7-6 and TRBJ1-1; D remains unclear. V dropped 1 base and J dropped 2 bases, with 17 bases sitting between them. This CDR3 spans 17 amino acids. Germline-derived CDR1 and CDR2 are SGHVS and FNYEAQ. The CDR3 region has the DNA TGTGCCAGCAGCTTAGGTGGGGTGGGAGCGACCAACACTGAAGCTTTCTTT. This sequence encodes CASSLGGVGATNTEAFF. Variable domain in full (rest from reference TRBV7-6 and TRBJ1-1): GAGVSQSPRYKVTKRGQDVALRCDPISGHVSLYWYRQALGQGPEFLTYFNYEAQQDKSGLPNDRFSAERPEGSISTLTIQRTEQRDSAMYRCASSLGGVGATNTEAFFGQGTRLTVV.

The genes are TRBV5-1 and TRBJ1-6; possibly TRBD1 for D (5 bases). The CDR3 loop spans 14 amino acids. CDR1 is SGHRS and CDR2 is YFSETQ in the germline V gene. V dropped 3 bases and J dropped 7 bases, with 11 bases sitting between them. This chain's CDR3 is CASSSGTPNSPLHF. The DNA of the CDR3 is TGCGCCAGCAGCTCCGGGACGCCGAATTCACCCCTCCACTTT.

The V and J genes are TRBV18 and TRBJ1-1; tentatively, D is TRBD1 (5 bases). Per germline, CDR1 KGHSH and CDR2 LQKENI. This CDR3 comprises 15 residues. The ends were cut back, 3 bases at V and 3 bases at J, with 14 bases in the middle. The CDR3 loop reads CASSPIGTVDTEAFF. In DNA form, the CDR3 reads TGTGCCAGCTCACCCATAGGGACGGTGGACACTGAAGCTTTCTTT.

The CDR3 DNA follows: TGTGCCAGCCGAAGTGGGACAGCCCTCAGGAATGAGCAGTTCTTC. Encoded protein: CASRSGTALRNEQFF. This chain links TRBV11-1 with TRBJ2-1, with 7 bases fitting TRBD1. The CDR3 runs 15 residues. Germline trimming cut 8 bases from V and 7 bases from J; bases unmatched to any gene: 14. Germline values: CDR1 SGHAT, CDR2 FQDESV (reference sequence).